This record covers a single TCR beta chain. Unmatched junction bases numbered 10, after V lost 0 bases and J lost 9 bases. This CDR3 spans 16 amino acids. CDR1 and CDR2 from the germline V gene are MNHEY and SVGAGI. Seattle researchers signed up patients amid active infection and tracked them longitudinally. The record originates from a study of blood T cell repertoires in COVID-19. On the study more broadly: PBMCs, B-cell-depleted T cells, or T cells provided the cDNA or gDNA that made up the material.

As originally analysed: Scientists estimated how many nucleated cells there were by amplifying reference gene primers. Sequencing was performed with immunoSEQ multiplex PCR; in TCRdb, only in-frame clones are kept and a portion is missing. That table furnishes V, J and clone size, whereas the DNA furnished D and trimming. The sample has about 16,000 clones; around 90% are singletons. The sample comprised peripheral blood. V usage is TRBV6-5 and J usage is TRBJ2-1; TRBD2 agrees at 8 bases. The receptor was isolated from a woman older than 75 with COVID-19, enrolled during active disease. CDR3 region: CASSYSPGGPGFEQFF. Written as DNA, the CDR3 is TGTGCCAGCAGTTACTCCCCGGGAGGGCCAGGATTTGAGCAGTTCTTC.